This T cell receptor beta chain appears in the sequencing data of a study of blood T cell repertoires in COVID-19. Study background: There were acute and convalescent COVID-19 samples, and they came from the United States, Italy and Spain. PBMCs, B-cell-depleted T cells, or T cells provided the cDNA or gDNA that made up the material.

The CDR3 runs 13 residues. Germline V gives CDR1 MDHEN, CDR2 SYDVKM. V shed 9 bases, J shed 4 bases, and the junction held 5 bases outside the gene matches. Per the authors' pipeline: Reference gene primer amplification gave nucleated cell count estimates. This table comes from immunoSEQ multiplex PCR, and its TCRdb copy is limited to in-frame clones, with some not included. V and J calls and clone size are copied from that table; D and trimming were computed from the DNA. The sample lists about 43,000 clones; roughly nine tenths were seen once. The clonotype was recovered from a woman of 80 years or more with active COVID-19. The specimen was peripheral blood. The chain couples TRBV28 to TRBJ1-2; 10 bases are a match to TRBD1. CDR3: CASSTGGGYGYTF. CDR3 coding DNA: TGTGCCAGTTCGACAGGGGGCGGCTATGGCTACACCTTC.